Below are 15 T cell receptor beta chains sequenced from a single sample in a study of neoadjuvant anti-PD-1 for oral cavity cancer. Libraries were prepared by immunoSEQ multiplex PCR; TCRdb keeps only in-frame clonotypes and omits some of them. The table lists thousands of clones, under 55% of them singletons, with more than 25% in the top ten. Source: tumor tissue, taken before nivolumab (anti-PD-1) treatment. These receptors all stem from a person aged 35 to 85 with oral cavity squamous cell carcinoma.

This chain joins TRBV7-2 and TRBJ2-1, with 11 bases fitting TRBD2. CDR3 size: 16 residues. The germline V gene has CDR1 SGHTA and CDR2 FQGNSA. With 2 bases clipped from V and 4 bases from J, the junction kept 4 bases outside the gene matches. In DNA, the CDR3 is TGTGCCAGCAGCTTAAATGTAGCGGGGGGGTACAATGAGCAGTTCTTC. The encoded protein is CASSLNVAGGYNEQFF.

Comment on this clone: The junction departs from germline at one end; a sequencing error may be responsible. The V and J genes are TRBV5-4 and TRBJ1-2; TRBD1 matches at 7 bases. The germline gives CDR1 SGHNT, CDR2 YYREEE (reference sequence). The CDR3 is 15 residues long. CDR3 region: CASSQDPDRVYGYTF. The CDR3 region has the DNA TGCGCCAGCAGCCAAGATCCCGACAGGGTCTATGGCTACACCTTC.

The chain uses TRBV15 and TRBJ1-3; D perhaps matches TRBD1 (5 bases). Trimming shortened V by 0 bases and J by 0 bases, and 9 bases separated the two germline ends. The CDR3 is 16 amino acids. Germline-derived CDR1 and CDR2 are LNHNV and YYDKDF (reference sequence). CDR3 DNA: TGTGCCACCAGCAGAGATAGACAGATCTCTGGAAACACCATATATTTT. Amino acids: CATSRDRQISGNTIYF.

The V gene is TRBV6-5, the J gene TRBJ2-1; 9 bases are a match to TRBD1. The germline V gene has CDR1 MNHEY and CDR2 SVGAGI. The ends lost 8 bases at V and 4 bases at J; junction bases unmatched: 9. This CDR3 region has 15 residues. Here the CDR3 reads CASAYPGQGYNEQFF. The CDR3 nucleotides read TGTGCCAGCGCCTATCCAGGACAGGGGTACAATGAGCAGTTCTTC.

V is TRBV9 and J is TRBJ2-3; D is unresolved. Between the trimmed V and J ends, which lost 0 bases and 0 bases, there was a span of 5 bases. The CDR3 sequence is 14 residues long. Germline loops: CDR1 SGDLS, CDR2 YYNGEE. In DNA, the CDR3 is TGTGCCAGCAGCGTAGTTGGAAGCACAGATACGCAGTATTTT. It translates to CASSVVGSTDTQYF.

The chain joins TRBV7-2 to TRBJ2-7; tentative D call: TRBD1 (6 bases). Germline CDR1 reads SGHTA; CDR2 reads FQGNSA. The CDR3 has 14 amino acids. V shed 5 bases and J shed 0 bases, with 11 bases lying between them. The CDR3 sequence: CASSQQGHSYEQYF. The CDR3 DNA is TGTGCCAGCAGCCAACAGGGACACTCCTACGAGCAGTACTTC.

The V gene is TRBV4-1, the J gene TRBJ2-7; 7 bases agree with TRBD1. Trimming at V came to 0 bases and at J to 2 bases, leaving 1 base not matched to a gene. Per germline, CDR1 MGHRA and CDR2 YSYEKL. This CDR3 has 14 residues. The CDR3 nucleotides read TGCGCCAGCAGCCAAGATAGGGGGCCCTACGAGCAGTACTTC. Translation: CASSQDRGPYEQYF.

The chain is built from TRBV6-1 and TRBJ1-2; no reliable D call. This CDR3 has 13 residues. From germline, CDR1 is MNHNS and CDR2 SASEGT. V lost 0 bases, J lost 3 bases, and 5 bases lay in between. In DNA form, the CDR3 reads TGTGCCAGCAGTGAAGCGGAATACTATGGCTACACCTTC. It yields the protein CASSEAEYYGYTF.

Only a few counts were recorded for this clone. The chain recombines TRBV30 with TRBJ1-4; TRBD1 agrees at 8 bases. The V gene end was trimmed by 2 bases and the J gene end by 10 bases; junction bases not matched to a gene: 3. Germline V CDR1 and CDR2: GTSNPN, SVGIG (reference sequence). This CDR3 comprises 12 residues. The CDR3 bases are TGTGCCTGGAGTTTCACAGGGGGAAAACTGTTTTTT. It encodes CAWSFTGGKLFF.

The rearrangement joins TRBV27 to TRBJ1-2; TRBD1 might be the D (6 bases). Germline V gene data show CDR1 as MNHEY and CDR2 as SMNVEV (reference sequence). This CDR3 spans 12 amino acids. V was cut by 5 bases and J by 2 bases, with 6 bases left in between. This CDR3 is CASSGQNYGYTF. In nucleotides, the CDR3 is TGTGCCAGCAGTGGACAGAACTATGGCTACACCTTC.

In its sample, this clone was seen a few times. The V call is TRBV10-3, the J call TRBJ1-2, with D maybe TRBD1 (6 bases). The length of the CDR3 is 13 residues. Germline V CDR1 and CDR2: ENHRY, SYGVKD. Trimming took off 3 bases at V and 1 base at J, with 6 bases between the two ends. DNA of the CDR3: TGTGCCATCAGTGAACAGGGTAACTATGGCTACACCTTC. This codes for CAISEQGNYGYTF.

A few counts support this clone. This sequence joins TRBV7-2 and TRBJ2-3, with 7 bases lining up with TRBD1. The CDR3 is 18 amino acids. The V segment lost 6 bases and the J segment 2 bases; nucleotides outside the gene matches: 17. Germline-derived CDR1 and CDR2 are SGHTA and FQGNSA. This CDR3 is CASSPIPPPGQTTDTQYF. The DNA of the CDR3 is TGTGCCAGCAGTCCCATTCCTCCTCCGGGACAGACCACAGATACGCAGTATTTT.

This clone rates as medium-sized (0.01 to 0.1%). The chain employs TRBV7-3 and TRBJ1-1; 9 nucleotides line up with TRBD1. Germline assignment: CDR1 SGHTA and CDR2 FQGTGA. This CDR3 is built from 15 residues. Germline trimming cut 4 bases from V and 6 bases from J; bases unmatched to any gene: 9. This chain's CDR3 is CASSSMGQGQSEAFF. For the CDR3, the DNA is TGTGCCAGCAGCTCGATGGGACAGGGTCAGTCTGAAGCTTTCTTT.

The chain carries TRBV7-3 and TRBJ1-1, with D perhaps matching TRBD1 (5 bases). This CDR3 has 16 residues. Germline lookup yields CDR1 SGHTA and CDR2 FQGTGA. Trimming removed 4 bases at V and 0 bases at J, with 15 bases between. CDR3: CASSSGRVTMNTEAFF. The CDR3 bases are TGTGCCAGCAGCTCCGGCAGGGTGACCATGAACACTGAAGCTTTCTTT.

This clone has only a few counts. The chain joins TRBV6-1 to TRBJ2-6; no definite D call. The CDR3 runs 14 residues. V shed 3 bases and J shed 0 bases, with 3 bases lying between them. Germline V CDR1 and CDR2: MNHNS, SASEGT. The CDR3 coding sequence is TGTGCCAGCAGTGAGGGCTCTGGGGCCAACGTCCTGACTTTC. It translates to CASSEGSGANVLTF.